This T cell receptor (beta chain) is drawn from a study of regulatory and conventional T cells in RAG deficiency. The study's findings and limits: Shorter CDR3s in all patient subsets; >75% Treg-Tconv overlap in Omenn.

TCRdb's table, derived via immunoSEQ multiplex PCR, lists solely in-frame clones and lacks some. The sample yields under 20,000 clones, 87% seen once. Genomic DNA came from blood regulatory T cells gated CD4+ CD25-high CD127-low. The count of this clone is one. Its antigen is unknown. Deletions cut 5 bases from V and 0 bases from J, with 11 bases between. The CDR3 totals 15 residues. Germline V gene data show CDR1 as MDHEN and CDR2 as SYDVKM. These data also formed part of another study, on regulatory T cells. That paper notes: The PCR used 52 TRBV and 13 TRBJ primers.

The sequencing sample was made of Tregs sorted from blood. V usage is TRBV28 and J usage is TRBJ1-5; possible D gene TRBD1, 5 bases. This TCR derives from a human donor in good health. The CDR3 DNA sequence: TGTGCCAGCAGTGGAGACAGTCATAGCAATCAGCCCCAGCATTTT. It encodes CASSGDSHSNQPQHF.